These 6 T cell receptor beta chains came from one sample sequenced in a study of CD8+CD57+ T cells in acquired aplastic anemia. According to the study, genomic DNA was the template for TCR beta VDJ and CDR3 profiling. TCRdb used MiXCR to reprocess the reads, holding one entry per CDR3 protein. The repertoire includes about 150,000 distinct CDR3 sequences, 40% to 65% of them detected once, and 10% to 15% sits in the top ten. Selection for sequencing was limited to patients who had shown CD8+CD57+ cell expansion by flow cytometry. Sample: sorted CD4+, CD8+, or CD8+CD57+ T cells (not recorded which) from PBMCs. These receptors were taken from a human donor with aplastic anemia.

This chain links TRBV12-3 or TRBV12-4 with TRBJ1-1, with a tentative D call TRBD1 (5 bases). The CDR3 is 14 amino acids. V lost 4 bases to trimming and J lost 0 bases, with 9 bases between them. CDR3 amino acids: CASSSGIMNTEAFF. The CDR3 DNA reads as TGTGCCAGCAGTTCAGGGATAATGAACACTGAAGCTTTCTTT.

This clonotype was found many times. Relative to the germline gene, one junction end is altered; a read error may explain this. The rearrangement links TRBV5-6 to TRBJ1-2; D call uncertain. Germline CDR1 reads SGHDT; CDR2 reads YYEEEE. This CDR3 is 11 amino acids long. In nucleotides, the CDR3 is TGTGCCAGCAGCTTAATTTACCGCCGCTCCTTC. This sequence encodes CASSLIYRRSF.

There are many counts of this clonotype. The chain is built from TRBV19 and TRBJ2-7, with D possibly being TRBD2 (5 bases). V was shortened by 3 bases and J by 3 bases, with 9 bases between the two germline ends. CDR1 and CDR2 from the germline V gene are LNHDA and SQIVND (reference sequence). The CDR3 has 13 residues. In nucleotides, the CDR3 is TGTGCCAGTAGTATGGGGAGCGACTACGAGCAGTACTTC. Protein: CASSMGSDYEQYF.

This clonotype was observed many times. J is TRBJ1-5 and V is TRBV9, with D maybe TRBD1 (6 bases). Germline values: CDR1 SGDLS, CDR2 YYNGEE. V lost 3 bases and J 11 bases, leaving 21 bases between the germline ends. This CDR3 comprises 15 residues. CDR3 protein: CASSAQGSLGEAQHF. The CDR3 DNA follows: TGTGCCAGCAGCGCACAGGGTTCCCTCGGGGAGGCCCAGCATTTT. The full variable domain, its missing parts supplied by reference TRBV9 and TRBJ1-5, is DSGVTQTPKHLITATGQRVTLRCSPRSGDLSVYWYQQSLDQGLQFLIQYYNGEERAKGNILERFSAQQFPDLHSELNLSSLELGDSALYFCASSAQGSLGEAQHFGDGTRLSIL.

This clonotype was observed many times. The chain has TRBV6-4 and TRBJ1-1; D gene unclear. Germline V CDR1 and CDR2: MRHNA, SNTAGT. CDR3 length: 13 residues. Trimming removed 0 bases from V and 7 bases from J, with 9 bases in between. CDR3: CASSDSGESEAFF. Here the CDR3 DNA reads TGTGCCAGCAGTGACTCTGGTGAAAGTGAAGCTTTCTTT.

A single count supports this clonotype. The rearrangement links TRBV2 to TRBJ1-6, with 10 bases fitting TRBD1. V gave up 4 bases and J gave up 6 bases; unmatched junction bases: 6. The CDR3 runs 16 residues. Looked up from germline, CDR1 is SNHLY and CDR2 is FYNNEI. In DNA, the CDR3 is TGTGCCAGCAGTGGACTACGGACAGGGGGTAATTCACCCCTCCACTTT. It encodes CASSGLRTGGNSPLHF.